This entry lists 16 T cell receptor beta chains sequenced from one sample in a study of Graves' ophthalmopathy and Graves' hyperthyroidism. Transcripts of RNA were the source for amplifying TCR beta CDR3 regions. Second-round multiplex PCR followed a first-round RT-PCR using HTBI primers. TCRdb independently ran MiXCR on the multiplex PCR reads; one entry per CDR3 protein. Among roughly 39,000 distinct CDR3 sequences listed, approximately 50% were seen once. The material sequenced was peripheral blood. These TCRs come from an adult woman with stable Graves' hyperthyroidism.

This clonotype was counted many times. V and J are TRBV28 and TRBJ1-1; possible D gene TRBD1, 5 bases. Germline CDR1 is MDHEN and CDR2 is SYDVKM. The V end was cut by 10 bases, the J end by 0 bases, with 15 bases between. The CDR3 runs 14 residues. The CDR3 reads CATTKGRVNTEAFF. DNA for the CDR3: TGTGCCACCACAAAGGGGAGGGTGAACACTGAAGCTTTCTTT.

This clonotype showed up many times. V and J are TRBV27 and TRBJ2-5; 10 bases map to TRBD2. The CDR3 has 16 residues. Germline-derived CDR1 and CDR2 are MNHEY and SMNVEV (reference sequence). The junction had 7 bases not matched to a gene; V was cut back by 4 bases and J by 2 bases. The CDR3 sequence is CASSSLAGGDQETQYF. CDR3 bases: TGTGCCAGCAGTTCCTTAGCGGGAGGCGATCAAGAGACCCAGTACTTC.

V usage is TRBV20-1 and J usage is TRBJ2-5; D remains unclear. The germline gives CDR1 DFQATT, CDR2 SNEGSKA (reference sequence). This CDR3 has 11 residues. V gave up 7 bases and J gave up 3 bases, with 9 bases separating them. CDR3 bases: TGCAGTGAACGGAGAGAAGAGACCCAGTACTTC. It encodes CSERREETQYF.

This clonotype was observed a handful of times. The CDR3 DNA reads TGTGCCAGCAGCAGGACAGGGGGCACTGAAGCTTTCTTT. Residues: CASSRTGGTEAFF. The genes are TRBV6-1 and TRBJ1-1; 10 bases match TRBD1. Unmatched junction bases numbered 2, after V lost 6 bases and J lost 4 bases. The CDR3 has 13 residues. Per the germline V gene, CDR1 is MNHNS and CDR2 is SASEGT.

This clonotype was recorded many times. The rearrangement links TRBV5-1 to TRBJ1-1, with D perhaps TRBD1 (5 bases). This CDR3 spans 17 amino acids. CDR1 SGHRS and CDR2 YFSETQ come from the germline V gene. V lost 0 bases, J lost 0 bases, and 15 bases lay in between. CDR3 nucleotides: TGCGCCAGCAGCTTGGGGGACGGACGACCAATGAACACTGAAGCTTTCTTT. This gives the protein CASSLGDGRPMNTEAFF.

This sequence joins TRBV2 and TRBJ2-7; 16 bases are shared with TRBD2. Germline loops: CDR1 SNHLY, CDR2 FYNNEI. V lost 6 bases, J lost 4 bases, and 6 bases stayed unmatched. This CDR3 comprises 16 residues. As DNA, the CDR3 is TGTGCCAGCAGGAGGGGACTAGCGGGAGGGAAATACGAGCAGTACTTC. Translating gives CASRRGLAGGKYEQYF.

Regarding this clonotype: No conserved phenylalanine or tryptophan is present at the end of the CDR3, so a read error is the likely explanation. The chain employs TRBV5-1 and TRBJ1-1, with D unclear. Germline-derived CDR1 and CDR2 are SGHRS and YFSETQ. V gave up 4 bases and J gave up 4 bases, with 14 bases separating them. The CDR3 contains 14 residues. The DNA for the CDR3 is TGCGCCAGCAGCCTTGTGACGGAGTCCACTGAAGCTTTCCTT. This translates into CASSLVTESTEAFL.

The chain couples TRBV7-9 to TRBJ1-2, with 9 bases that match TRBD1. J lost 5 bases, V lost 5 bases, and 6 bases had no gene match. The CDR3 is 14 residues long. Germline CDR1 is SEHNR and CDR2 is FQNEAQ (reference sequence). For the CDR3, the DNA is TGTGCCAGCAGCCCCTCCGGGACAGGGTATGGCTACACCTTC. Translated, it gives CASSPSGTGYGYTF. The full variable domain, completed using reference TRBV7-9 and TRBJ1-2, is DTGVSQNPRHKITKRGQNVTFRCDPISEHNRLYWYRQTLGQGPEFLTYFQNEAQLEKSRLLSDRFSAERPKGSFSTLEIQRTEQGDSAMYLCASSPSGTGYGYTFGSGTRLTVV.

This clonotype was counted at least ten times. DNA of the CDR3: TGTGCCATCAGTGCCGACGCATCAGGGTTACCCTCCTACGAGCAGTACTTC. Its translation is CAISADASGLPSYEQYF. The chain carries TRBV10-3 and TRBJ2-7, with D tentatively TRBD1 (5 bases). With 4 bases removed from V and 0 bases from J, the gap between germline ends came to 19 bases. The CDR3 spans 17 residues. CDR1 and CDR2 (germline): ENHRY, SYGVKD.

This clonotype was counted ten times or more. The chain joins TRBV4-1 to TRBJ1-5; 7 bases are a match to TRBD1. The CDR3 covers 14 residues. Germline V gene sequence: CDR1 MGHRA, CDR2 YSYEKL. V shed 1 base, J shed 5 bases, and the junction held 2 bases outside the gene matches. CDR3: CASSQGDSDQPQHF. Here the CDR3 DNA reads TGCGCCAGCAGCCAAGGGGACAGTGATCAGCCCCAGCATTTT.

Many counts were recorded for this clonotype. The chain recombines TRBV29-1 with TRBJ1-1; a possible D gene is TRBD1 (6 bases). This CDR3 region has 14 residues. Germline CDR1 and CDR2: SQVTM and ANQGSEA. V lost 7 bases to trimming and J lost 0 bases, with 15 bases between them. The CDR3 sequence is CSDGGHNMNTEAFF. The CDR3 DNA reads TGCAGCGACGGGGGACACAACATGAACACTGAAGCTTTCTTT. Together with reference TRBV29-1 and TRBJ1-1, the CDR3 gives the full variable domain: SAVISQKPSRDICQRGTSLTIQCQVDSQVTMMFWYRQQPGQSLTLIATANQGSEATYESGFVIDKFPISRPNLTFSTLTVSNMSPEDSSIYLCSDGGHNMNTEAFFGQGTRLTVV.

The CDR3 DNA reads as TGCGCCAGCAGCAGTTACAGGGGGAGCTACACCTTC. Translating it yields CASSSYRGSYTF. This rearrangement joins TRBV5-1 to TRBJ1-2; 8 nucleotides match TRBD1. The V gene's germline CDR1 is SGHRS and CDR2 YFSETQ. The CDR3 covers 12 residues. Unmatched junction bases numbered 5, after V lost 4 bases and J lost 9 bases.

This clonotype was seen a handful of times. The chain joins TRBV11-2 to TRBJ1-6; D is unresolved. Germline CDR1 SGHAT, CDR2 FQNNGV. The CDR3 loop spans 11 amino acids. The V gene lost 1 base and the J gene lost 14 bases, with 6 bases spanning the gap. CDR3 amino acids: CASSLVLTLHF. The CDR3 region has the DNA TGTGCCAGCAGCTTAGTCCTCACCCTCCACTTT.

The chain couples TRBV29-1 to TRBJ2-7, with TRBD1 as a possible D gene (8 bases). The V gene's germline CDR1 is SQVTM and CDR2 ANQGSEA. This CDR3 is 12 amino acids long. The ends were cut back, 6 bases at V and 7 bases at J, with 16 bases in the middle. The CDR3 DNA follows: TGCAGCGTCGTGACAGGGGAGGGTGAGCAGTACTTC. It specifies CSVVTGEGEQYF.

J is TRBJ1-2 and V is TRBV29-1, with a possible D match to TRBD1 (6 bases). Germline assignment: CDR1 SQVTM and CDR2 ANQGSEA. The CDR3 is 14 amino acids. Trimming stripped 7 bases from V and 4 bases from J, with 19 bases between. CDR3 in amino acids: CSAAPGQETYGYTF. The DNA for the CDR3 is TGCAGCGCCGCCCCGGGACAAGAAACCTATGGCTACACCTTC.

CDR3 sequence reads: CASSWDREETQYF. In DNA, the CDR3 is TGTGCCAGCAGCTGGGACAGGGAGGAGACCCAGTACTTC. This chain joins TRBV7-3 and TRBJ2-5, with 9 bases that match TRBD1. Germline CDR1 SGHTA, CDR2 FQGTGA. V shed 4 bases, J shed 5 bases, and the junction held 2 bases outside the gene matches. This CDR3 contains 13 residues.